The clone carrying this TCR beta chain was seen only a few times. Its antigen is unidentified. This entry is derived from a study of T cells in Graves' hyperthyroidism and ophthalmopathy. Uncontrolled infections, other autoimmune diseases, pregnancy or lactation led to exclusion of patients. This CDR3 region has 15 residues. The V segment lost 6 bases and the J segment 6 bases; nucleotides outside the gene matches: 13. Germline loops: CDR1 MNHNS, CDR2 SASEGT. The source material, RNA transcripts, was used to amplify TCR beta CDR3 regions. With the HTBI primer set, the TCR CDR3 went through a first round of RT-PCR. TCRdb reprocessed the multiplex PCR reads via MiXCR and lists one record per CDR3 protein. The table has more than 500,000 distinct CDR3 sequences, roughly 14% seen once. The study, taken as a whole, reports: By a 13 V-J model, ophthalmopathy was set apart from stable hyperthyroidism.

The chain combines TRBV6-1 with TRBJ2-7; TRBD2 agrees at 8 bases. The receptor was derived from a middle-aged woman with Graves' ophthalmopathy. Sequenced input: blood. This chain's CDR3 is CASSPNSGARGEQYF. The CDR3 region has the DNA TGTGCCAGCAGCCCTAATAGCGGGGCCCGGGGCGAGCAGTACTTC.